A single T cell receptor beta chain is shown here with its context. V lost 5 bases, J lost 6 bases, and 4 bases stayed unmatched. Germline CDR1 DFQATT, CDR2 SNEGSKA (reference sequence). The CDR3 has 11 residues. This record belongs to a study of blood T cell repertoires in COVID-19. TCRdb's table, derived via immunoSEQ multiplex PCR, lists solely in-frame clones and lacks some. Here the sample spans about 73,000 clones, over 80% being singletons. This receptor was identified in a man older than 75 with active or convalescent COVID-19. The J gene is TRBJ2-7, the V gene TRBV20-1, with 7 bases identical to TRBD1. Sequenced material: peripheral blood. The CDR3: CSAGRQGEQYF. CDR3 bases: TGCAGTGCTGGACGACAGGGCGAGCAGTACTTC.